Following are 20 T cell receptor beta chains from one sample sequenced in a study of blood T cell repertoires in COVID-19. This table comes from immunoSEQ multiplex PCR, and its TCRdb copy is limited to in-frame clones, with some not included. The data show about 200,000 clones, more than 75% seen once. The specimen was peripheral blood. The receptors originated from a human donor in a cohort sampled during active COVID-19.

This sequence joins TRBV28 and TRBJ2-7; weak D call: TRBD1 (5 bases). This CDR3 region has 16 residues. The germline V gene has CDR1 MDHEN and CDR2 SYDVKM. The V end lost 6 bases, the J end lost 0 bases, and 18 bases lay between the germline ends. Written as DNA, the CDR3 is TGTGCCAGCAGCTCAAGAGCGACAGCGTTCTCCTACGAGCAGTACTTC. Encoded protein: CASSSRATAFSYEQYF.

This clone showed up just a few times. The chain has TRBV28 and TRBJ2-1; tentative D call: TRBD1 (5 bases). This CDR3 is built from 15 residues. Germline CDR1 MDHEN, CDR2 SYDVKM. The V gene lost 5 bases and the J gene lost 5 bases, with 16 bases spanning the gap. CDR3 in amino acids: CASSGSTAIHNEQFF. Here the CDR3 DNA reads TGTGCCAGCAGTGGGTCGACAGCGATTCACAATGAGCAGTTCTTC.

V usage is TRBV5-6 and J usage is TRBJ2-1; 9 bases agree with TRBD1. This CDR3 has 17 residues. V lost 4 bases and J lost 7; bases outside the gene matches: 15. Germline assignment: CDR1 SGHDT and CDR2 YYEEEE. CDR3 coding DNA: TGTGCCAGCAGCCACCCCAGACAGGACAGGGGTCGGAATGAGCAGTTCTTC. Its protein product is CASSHPRQDRGRNEQFF.

The V gene is TRBV5-6, the J gene TRBJ1-1; D is perhaps TRBD1 (5 bases). The germline gives CDR1 SGHDT, CDR2 YYEEEE. CDR3 length: 13 amino acids. The ends were cut back, 3 bases at V and 4 bases at J, with 10 bases in the middle. The CDR3 spells CASSSDGGTEAFF. Here the CDR3 DNA reads TGTGCCAGCAGCTCCGACGGGGGCACTGAAGCTTTCTTT. Drawing the rest from reference TRBV5-6 and TRBJ1-1, the complete variable domain is DAGVTQSPTHLIKTRGQQVTLRCSPKSGHDTVSWYQQALGQGPQFIFQYYEEEERQRGNFPDRFSGHQFPNYSSELNVNALLLGDSALYLCASSSDGGTEAFFGQGTRLTVV.

The genes are TRBV27 and TRBJ2-7; TRBD2 is a possible D gene (7 bases). The CDR3 runs 14 residues. Germline-derived CDR1 and CDR2 are MNHEY and SMNVEV (reference sequence). V was pared by 5 bases and J by 2 bases, with 13 bases between. The CDR3 here is CASSPAGATYEQYF. As DNA, the CDR3 is TGTGCCAGCAGTCCCGCGGGGGCGACCTACGAGCAGTACTTC.

J is TRBJ2-2 and V is TRBV19; maybe TRBD1 (6 bases). This CDR3 is built from 15 residues. From germline, CDR1 is LNHDA and CDR2 SQIVND (reference sequence). With 5 bases removed from V and 5 bases from J, the gap between germline ends came to 15 bases. The CDR3 is CASSVRPGETGELFF. CDR3 sequence (DNA): TGTGCCAGTAGTGTTCGACCAGGGGAAACCGGGGAGCTGTTTTTT.

This chain links TRBV2 with TRBJ1-1; no definite D call. Germline CDR1 is SNHLY and CDR2 is FYNNEI. This CDR3 spans 13 amino acids. The V gene lost 6 bases and the J gene lost 0 bases, with 8 bases spanning the gap. This chain's CDR3 is CASRLQMNTEAFF. The CDR3 coding sequence is TGTGCCAGCAGGCTCCAGATGAACACTGAAGCTTTCTTT. The variable domain in full, with the rest retrieved from reference TRBV2 and TRBJ1-1, is EPEVTQTPSHQVTQMGQEVILRCVPISNHLYFYWYRQILGQKVEFLVSFYNNEISEKSEIFDDQFSVERPDGSNFTLKIRSTKLEDSAMYFCASRLQMNTEAFFGQGTRLTVV.

This clone has just one count. This chain joins TRBV18 and TRBJ2-5; D is uncertain. The CDR3 sequence is 13 residues long. V was clipped by 6 bases and J by 5 bases, with 13 bases between them. From germline, CDR1 is KGHSH and CDR2 LQKENI. Here the CDR3 reads CASSSGGWETQYF. The CDR3 region has the DNA TGTGCCAGCTCCTCCGGCGGTTGGGAGACCCAGTACTTC.

This clone was seen a handful of times. The V gene is TRBV23-1, the J gene TRBJ2-2; 8 bases fit TRBD2. TRBV23-1 is an ORF, and what it does is uncertain. The CDR3 spans 15 residues. Losses at the gene ends were 7 bases for V and 0 bases for J; bases not matched to a gene: 4. CDR3 protein: CASTDGGANTGELFF. DNA for the CDR3: TGCGCCAGCACCGACGGGGGGGCGAACACCGGGGAGCTGTTTTTT.

This chain links TRBV6-5 with TRBJ2-7; D not resolved. The germline gives CDR1 MNHEY, CDR2 SVGAGI. The CDR3 totals 14 residues. Trimming cost V 7 bases and J 1 base, with 14 bases left between them. The CDR3 protein is CASNLLMRSYEQYF. DNA of the CDR3: TGTGCCAGCAACTTACTTATGCGGTCCTACGAGCAGTACTTC.

The V call is TRBV4-2, the J call TRBJ2-7; TRBD1 agrees at 7 bases. The J segment lost 6 bases and the V segment lost 1 base, leaving 6 bases of the junction unmatched. Germline loops: CDR1 LGHNA, CDR2 YNFKEQ. The CDR3 has 14 residues. The CDR3 here is CASSQVQGDSEQYF. CDR3 bases: TGTGCCAGCAGCCAAGTGCAGGGGGATAGCGAGCAGTACTTC.

The chain couples TRBV2 to TRBJ1-5; a weak D match, TRBD1 (6 bases). Between the trimmed V and J ends, which lost 6 bases and 6 bases, there was a span of 15 bases. Germline loops: CDR1 SNHLY, CDR2 FYNNEI. The CDR3 runs to 14 residues. The CDR3 here is CASSRGGGSQPQHF. CDR3 in DNA: TGTGCCAGCAGCCGAGGGGGGGGGAGTCAGCCCCAGCATTTT.

The chain couples TRBV18 to TRBJ1-2, with 8 bases fitting TRBD1. Unmatched junction bases numbered 7, after V lost 3 bases and J lost 4 bases. This CDR3 contains 15 residues. Per the germline V gene, CDR1 is KGHSH and CDR2 is LQKENI. The CDR3 here is CASSPRQGNVYGYTF. The CDR3 DNA reads TGTGCCAGCTCACCGCGACAGGGGAATGTCTATGGCTACACCTTC. The full variable domain, with the rest looked up from reference TRBV18 and TRBJ1-2, is NAGVMQNPRHLVRRRGQEARLRCSPMKGHSHVYWYRQLPEEGLKFMVYLQKENIIDESGMPKERFSAEFPKEGPSILRIQQVVRGDSAAYFCASSPRQGNVYGYTFGSGTRLTVV.

The chain links TRBV28 to TRBJ1-3; 7 bases agree with TRBD1. Trimming took 5 bases from V and 0 from J; bases not matched to a gene: 10. This CDR3 region has 17 residues. CDR1 is MDHEN, CDR2 SYDVKM, per germline. The CDR3 DNA sequence: TGTGCCAGCAGTAGTACAGGGGAAGGGGCCTCTGGAAACACCATATATTTT. It yields the protein CASSSTGEGASGNTIYF.

The chain couples TRBV6-5 to TRBJ2-1; 7 bases are a match to TRBD1. The ends lost 6 bases at V and 5 bases at J; junction bases unmatched: 7. The CDR3 is 14 residues long. The germline CDR1 and CDR2 sequences are MNHEY and SVGAGI. CDR3 loop: CASRNRDRHNEQFF. The CDR3 coding sequence is TGTGCCAGCAGAAACCGGGACAGACACAATGAGCAGTTCTTC.

The J gene is TRBJ2-3, the V gene TRBV13, with 10 bases lining up with TRBD1. Trimming took 5 bases from V and 6 from J; bases not matched to a gene: 14. The length of the CDR3 is 17 residues. The germline gives CDR1 PRHDT, CDR2 FYEKMQ (reference sequence). CDR3 protein: CASSTRRSGTGADTQYF. The DNA for the CDR3 is TGTGCCAGCAGCACCCGACGGTCCGGGACAGGGGCGGATACGCAGTATTTT. The full variable domain, rest sourced from reference TRBV13 and TRBJ2-3, is AAGVIQSPRHLIKEKRETATLKCYPIPRHDTVYWYQQGPGQDPQFLISFYEKMQSDKGSIPDRFSAQQFSDYHSELNMSSLELGDSALYFCASSTRRSGTGADTQYFGPGTRLTVL.

The chain couples TRBV6-1 to TRBJ2-3; 9 bases match TRBD1. Trimming cost V 3 bases and J 0 bases; bases outside gene matches: 1. Germline V gene lookup returns CDR1 MNHNS and CDR2 SASEGT. The CDR3 spans 15 residues. CDR3 in amino acids: CASSDGQGSTDTQYF. CDR3 coding DNA: TGTGCCAGCAGTGATGGACAGGGGAGCACAGATACGCAGTATTTT.

The sample holds one count of this clone. One junction end disagrees with the germline gene, perhaps due to a read error. The chain joins TRBV7-7 to TRBJ2-7; 7 bases map to TRBD1. This CDR3 is built from 13 residues. Germline V gene data show CDR1 as SSHAT and CDR2 as FNYEAQ (reference sequence). In nucleotides, the CDR3 is TGTGCTAGCAGCAGGGACAGAACCTACGAGCAGTACTTC. Its translation: CASSRDRTYEQYF.

CDR3 protein: CASSVGLEFSYEQYF. DNA of the CDR3: TGTGCCAGCAGCGTCGGACTAGAATTCTCCTACGAGCAGTACTTC. J is TRBJ2-7 and V is TRBV9; 7 bases map to TRBD2. The J segment lost 0 bases and the V segment lost 2 bases, leaving 5 bases of the junction unmatched. The CDR3 is 15 residues long. In germline, CDR1 is SGDLS, CDR2 YYNGEE.

The genes are TRBV28 and TRBJ2-6, with D possibly being TRBD2 (7 bases). The CDR3 length is 18 residues. Trimming removed 4 bases at V and 3 bases at J, with 19 bases between. Looked up from germline, CDR1 is MDHEN and CDR2 is SYDVKM. CDR3 sequence: CASSSARGGASGANVLTF. For the CDR3, the DNA is TGTGCCAGCAGTTCCGCAAGGGGGGGCGCGAGTGGGGCCAACGTCCTGACTTTC.